The rows below give T cell receptor beta chains drawn from one sample of a study of T cell changes during pregnancy in multiple sclerosis. Only in-frame clones appear in the TCRdb table, and some are missing; sequencing was by immunoSEQ multiplex PCR. Counted here are around 100,000 clones, 92% occurring once; the ten biggest clones make up 1.9%. The sample was peripheral blood, taken after pregnancy. The receptors originated from a female donor with multiple sclerosis, enrolled in a pregnancy study. CDR3s include the opening cysteine and the closing phenylalanine or tryptophan. D genes are given only for firm matches. Clone size, where shown, is once, few, many, or a class for clones that have expanded.

.	TRBV19	TRBJ1-2	.	CASSIAGKYGYTF	TGTGCCAGTAGTATCGCAGGGAAGTATGGCTACACCTTC
.	TRBV19	TRBJ2-3	.	CASSPPSTDTQYF	TGTGCCAGTAGCCCTCCCAGCACAGATACGCAGTATTTT
.	TRBV9	TRBJ1-2	.	CASSGQLANYGYTF	TGTGCCAGCAGCGGACAGTTAGCTAACTATGGCTACACCTTC
TRBD1	TRBV28	TRBJ2-7	few	CASSHPGQGKLEQYF	TGTGCCAGCAGTCATCCGGGACAGGGTAAGCTCGAGCAGTACTTC
.	TRBV4-3	TRBJ2-1	.	CASSQDDSGSREVDEQFF	TGCGCCAGCAGCCAAGACGACTCGGGTTCTAGGGAGGTCGATGAGCAGTTCTTC
.	TRBV4-3	TRBJ2-7	.	CASSLETGNEQYF	TGCGCCAGCAGCCTCGAAACAGGGAACGAGCAGTACTTC
.	TRBV5-4	TRBJ2-3	.	CASSIPGTDTQYF	TGTGCCAGCAGCATCCCGGGCACAGATACGCAGTATTTT
.	TRBV28	TRBJ2-1	.	CASSFAQLEQFF	TGTGCCAGCAGTTTTGCGCAACTGGAGCAGTTCTTC
.	TRBV6-1	TRBJ1-2	once	CASIEGDYGYTF	TGTGCCAGCATTGAGGGAGACTATGGCTACACCTTC
.	TRBV19	TRBJ2-1	once	CASSMSRSSYNEQFF	TGTGCCAGTAGTATGTCTAGATCCTCCTACAATGAGCAGTTCTTC
.	TRBV6-5	TRBJ1-3	once	CASSLPSGNTIYF	TGTGCCAGCAGTCTACCATCTGGAAACACCATATATTTT
.	TRBV7-9	TRBJ1-1	.	CASSLAAGGGPEAFF	TGTGCCAGCAGCTTAGCCGCCGGGGGGGGACCAGAAGCTTTCTTT
.	TRBV6-1	TRBJ2-7	.	CASSRDRIGSYEQYF	TGTGCCAGCAGCCGAGACAGGATTGGGTCTTACGAGCAGTACTTC
TRBD2	TRBV4-3	TRBJ2-3	.	CASSPRTSGGLLRDTQYF	TGCGCCAGCAGCCCCCGGACTAGCGGGGGGCTACTTAGGGATACGCAGTATTTT
.	TRBV7-9	TRBJ2-5	.	CASRTGTLQETQYF	TGTGCCAGCAGAACCGGGACACTCCAAGAGACCCAGTACTTC
.	TRBV19	TRBJ1-5	.	CASSTRTPKSPQHF	TGTGCCAGTAGTACCAGGACACCTAAATCGCCCCAGCATTTT
.	TRBV7-9	TRBJ1-5	.	CASSKGEGSNQPQHF	TGTGCCAGCAGCAAGGGGGAGGGCAGCAATCAGCCCCAGCATTTT
TRBD1	TRBV9	TRBJ1-2	.	CASSTDRNYGYTF	TGTGCCAGCAGCACGGACAGGAACTATGGCTACACCTTC
.	TRBV27	TRBJ1-2	.	CASMGLEGYGYTF	TGTGCCAGCATGGGGCTGGAAGGCTATGGCTACACCTTC
.	TRBV21-1	TRBJ2-7	.	CASSRGRTGGYEQYF	TGTGCCAGCAGCAGAGGCAGGACAGGGGGCTACGAGCAGTACTTC
.	TRBV6-1	TRBJ1-2	.	CASSEGAYFYGYTF	TGTGCCAGCAGCGAGGGCGCCTATTTCTATGGCTACACCTTC
TRBD1	TRBV5-1	TRBJ2-1	once	CASSQGQGGNEQFF	TGCGCCAGCAGTCAGGGACAGGGGGGAAATGAGCAGTTCTTC
TRBD2	TRBV6-5	TRBJ2-5	.	CASSYAAGREGETQYF	TGTGCCAGCAGTTACGCAGCCGGGCGGGAGGGGGAGACCCAGTACTTC
TRBD1	TRBV6-6	TRBJ1-2	.	CASSYSGQGKGYTF	TGTGCCAGCAGTTACTCCGGACAGGGGAAAGGCTACACCTTC
TRBD2	TRBV9	TRBJ2-1	.	CASSVESSGRANEQFF	TGTGCCAGCAGCGTAGAATCCAGCGGGAGGGCCAATGAGCAGTTCTTC
TRBD1	TRBV6-6	TRBJ1-1	.	CASGQGNTEAFF	TGTGCCAGCGGACAGGGAAACACTGAAGCTTTCTTT
.	TRBV19	TRBJ2-2	.	CATQGLYSGELFF	TGTGCCACCCAGGGTCTTTACAGCGGGGAGCTGTTTTTT
TRBD2	TRBV7-3	TRBJ2-5	.	CASSSRTSGGLPLGETQYF	TGTGCCAGCAGCTCCCGGACTAGCGGAGGACTCCCGCTTGGGGAGACCCAGTACTTC
.	TRBV7-9	TRBJ2-7	.	CASSCDFCEEAFEQYF	TGTGCCAGCAGCTGTGACTTTTGCGAAGAGGCCTTCGAGCAGTACTTC
.	TRBV19	TRBJ1-2	.	CASSIVGTPHGYTF	TGTGCCAGTAGTATTGTGGGGACACCCCATGGCTACACCTTC
.	TRBV6-1	TRBJ2-1	.	CASSEVVGESNEQFF	TGTGCCAGCAGTGAAGTGGTAGGGGAAAGCAATGAGCAGTTCTTC
TRBD2	TRBV7-9	TRBJ2-7	once	CASSLGLAGDEQYF	TGTGCCAGCAGCTTAGGCCTAGCGGGAGACGAGCAGTACTTC
.	TRBV29-1	TRBJ1-2	.	CSVGELYGYTF	TGCAGCGTTGGCGAACTCTATGGCTACACCTTC
TRBD1	TRBV30	TRBJ1-2	.	CAGHAPGQGALGYTF	TGTGCCGGGCATGCTCCGGGACAGGGGGCGCTTGGCTACACCTTC
.	TRBV30	TRBJ1-4	.	CAWTSEAGASTNEKLFF	TGTGCCTGGACCTCAGAGGCGGGGGCATCAACTAATGAAAAACTGTTTTTT
TRBD2	TRBV11-3	TRBJ2-7	.	CASSPQREGIHYEQYF	TGTGCCAGCAGCCCCCAACGGGAGGGAATCCACTACGAGCAGTACTTC
TRBD2	TRBV11-1	TRBJ2-1	.	CASSLRRGVYNEQFF	TGTGCCAGCAGCTTGCGTCGGGGGGTCTACAATGAGCAGTTCTTC